The 10 T cell receptor beta chains in this list originate from one sample, sequenced in a study of T cells after yellow fever vaccination (dated by TCRdb to between 2018 and 2020). The library was produced with 5' RACE. The listed sequencing device is Illumina NovaSeq 6000. TCRdb trimmed public reads at Q25 via fastp, called clones via MiXCR and kept in-frame beta chains. When rows share a CDR3 protein, they turn into one entry using the most common DNA and genes. This sample holds around 60,000 distinct CDR3 sequences; approximately 6.1% were observed only once. The top ten constitute around 30% of the sample. The meaning of the sample's treatment or condition label: live attenuated yellow fever vaccine strain. The sequenced sample was PBMCs, either bulk or a sorted T-cell subset (CD4+, CD8+, memory, or dextramer-sorted; not recorded which), obtained on the day of the yellow fever booster vaccination. The receptors shown here come from a man between 18 and 29 years old who received the YFV17D yellow fever vaccine.

This clonotype was seen repeatedly, ten times or more. The V gene is TRBV29-1, the J gene TRBJ2-3, with 7 bases identical to TRBD2. The length of the CDR3 is 13 residues. From germline, CDR1 is SQVTM and CDR2 ANQGSEA. V lost 0 bases to trimming and J lost 4 bases; unmatched junction nucleotides: 1. CDR3 loop: CSVEDGGSDTQYF. CDR3 bases: TGCAGCGTTGAAGACGGGGGGTCAGATACGCAGTATTTT.

This clonotype came up many times. The chain links TRBV9 to TRBJ2-7; D not certain. Per the germline V gene, CDR1 is SGDLS and CDR2 is YYNGEE. Trimming cost V 0 bases and J 0 bases, with 10 bases left between them. The CDR3 has 15 amino acids. The CDR3 protein is CASSVGVSNSYEQYF. The CDR3 bases are TGTGCCAGCAGCGTAGGGGTCAGCAACTCCTACGAGCAGTACTTC.

This clonotype was found a few times. V usage is TRBV7-2 and J usage is TRBJ2-3, with a weak D call TRBD2 (5 bases). The ends were cut back, 2 bases at V and 4 bases at J, with 16 bases in the middle. In germline, CDR1 is SGHTA, CDR2 FQGNSA. The CDR3 consists of 16 residues. The CDR3 sequence is CASSLFGEPSSDTQYF. CDR3 in DNA: TGTGCCAGCAGCTTATTTGGGGAACCTAGCTCAGATACGCAGTATTTT.

The chain combines TRBV28 with TRBJ1-5; 10 bases are a match to TRBD1. CDR1 is MDHEN, CDR2 SYDVKM, per germline. V lost 7 bases, J lost 7 bases, and 7 bases stayed unmatched. This CDR3 region has 14 residues. The chain's CDR3 is CASNPGQGSQPQHF. CDR3 nucleotides: TGTGCCAGCAATCCGGGACAGGGGTCGCAGCCCCAGCATTTT.

As DNA, the CDR3 is TGTGCCAGCAAAACCCCGGGACAGCACTATGGCTACACCTTC. This gives the protein CASKTPGQHYGYTF. The chain joins TRBV6-6 to TRBJ1-2, with 7 bases that match TRBD1. The V gene's germline CDR1 is MNHNY and CDR2 SVGAGI (reference sequence). Trimming removed 7 bases from V and 3 bases from J; junction bases left unmatched: 8. The CDR3 loop spans 14 amino acids.

This clonotype was counted ten times or more. It is unclear where the CDR3 begins or ends on the DNA, so no DNA is shown, and the CDR3 is as TCRdb lists it. The chain has TRBV12-3 or TRBV12-4 and TRBJ2-2. The length of the CDR3 is 15 amino acids, counting both ends. CDR3 loop: CASSSSAAGTGELFF.

This clonotype has a count of ten or more. V is TRBV27 and J is TRBJ2-7; D call uncertain. Trimming shortened V by 6 bases and J by 4 bases, and 16 bases separated the two germline ends. Looked up from germline, CDR1 is MNHEY and CDR2 is SMNVEV (reference sequence). The CDR3 totals 14 residues. CDR3 residues: CASSTNIQEYEQYF. In DNA form, the CDR3 reads TGTGCCAGCAGCACTAACATCCAGGAGTACGAGCAGTACTTC.

The chain recombines TRBV4-2 with TRBJ2-1; D possibly corresponds to TRBD1 (6 bases). This CDR3 comprises 18 residues. Trimming took 0 bases from V and 2 from J, leaving 17 bases between them. The germline V gene has CDR1 LGHNA and CDR2 YNFKEQ. The chain's CDR3 is CASSQDADRDNTYNEQFF. The CDR3 DNA reads as TGTGCCAGCAGCCAAGACGCCGACCGGGACAACACCTACAATGAGCAGTTCTTC.

This clonotype has ten or more counts. The V call is TRBV4-3, the J call TRBJ2-1, with 10 bases aligning to TRBD1. Germline CDR1 reads LGHNA; CDR2 reads YSLEER. CDR3 size: 15 residues. The V segment lost 2 bases and the J segment 7 bases; nucleotides outside the gene matches: 5. The CDR3 bases are TGCGCCAGCAGCCAATTGGACAGGGGGAATAATGAGCAGTTCTTC. Translation gives CASSQLDRGNNEQFF.

V gene TRBV14 combines with J gene TRBJ2-1; unclear D gene. The germline gives CDR1 SGHDN, CDR2 FVKESK. V lost 3 bases to trimming and J lost 4 bases, with 7 bases between them. The CDR3 has 13 amino acids. CDR3 residues: CASSQTEYNEQFF. In DNA, the CDR3 is TGTGCCAGCAGCCAGACGGAGTACAATGAGCAGTTCTTC.